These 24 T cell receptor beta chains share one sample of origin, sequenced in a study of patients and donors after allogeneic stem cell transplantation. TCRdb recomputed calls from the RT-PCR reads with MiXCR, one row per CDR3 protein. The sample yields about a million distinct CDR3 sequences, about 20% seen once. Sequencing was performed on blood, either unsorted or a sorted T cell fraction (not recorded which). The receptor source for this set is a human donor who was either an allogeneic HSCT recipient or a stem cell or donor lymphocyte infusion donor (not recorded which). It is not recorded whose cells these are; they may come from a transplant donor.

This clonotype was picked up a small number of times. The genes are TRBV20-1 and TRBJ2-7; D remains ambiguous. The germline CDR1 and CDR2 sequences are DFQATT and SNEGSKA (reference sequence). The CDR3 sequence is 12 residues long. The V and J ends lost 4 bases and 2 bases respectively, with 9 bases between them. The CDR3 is CSATRPPYEQYF. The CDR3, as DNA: TGCAGTGCTACGAGGCCCCCCTACGAGCAGTACTTC.

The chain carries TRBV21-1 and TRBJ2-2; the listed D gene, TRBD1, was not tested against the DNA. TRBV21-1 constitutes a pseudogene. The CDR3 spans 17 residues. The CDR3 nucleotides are TGTGCCAGCAGCAAACCACGACAGGGAGGGAACACCGGGGAGCTGTTTTTT. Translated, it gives CASSKPRQGGNTGELFF.

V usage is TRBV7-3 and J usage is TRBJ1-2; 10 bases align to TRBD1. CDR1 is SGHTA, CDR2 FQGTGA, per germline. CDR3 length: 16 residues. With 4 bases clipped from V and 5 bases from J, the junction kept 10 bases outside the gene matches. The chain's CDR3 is CASSSGTGVIKYGYTF. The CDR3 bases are TGTGCCAGCAGCTCCGGGACAGGGGTGATAAAATATGGCTACACCTTC.

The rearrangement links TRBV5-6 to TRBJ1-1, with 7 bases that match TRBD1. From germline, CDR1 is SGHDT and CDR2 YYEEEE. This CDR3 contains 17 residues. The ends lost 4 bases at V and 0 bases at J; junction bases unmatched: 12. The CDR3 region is CASSQALGTALNTEAFF. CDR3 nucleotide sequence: TGTGCCAGCAGCCAAGCGCTGGGGACAGCTTTGAACACTGAAGCTTTCTTT.

CDR3 in DNA: TGCAGCGTTGACCCTCACGCAGAAGAGACCCAGTACTTC. Translation: CSVDPHAEETQYF. The genes are TRBV29-1 and TRBJ2-5, with D uncertain. With 3 bases removed from V and 3 bases from J, the gap between germline ends came to 11 bases. Germline CDR1 and CDR2: SQVTM and ANQGSEA. The CDR3 has 13 residues.

The CDR3 DNA reads as TGCAGTGCTAGAGGGAAGGGCAGCACCGGGGAGCTGTTTTTT. Translated: CSARGKGSTGELFF. This chain connects TRBV20-1 to TRBJ2-2; D is unresolved. The CDR3 is 14 residues long. The germline V gene encodes CDR1 DFQATT and CDR2 SNEGSKA (reference sequence). The V gene lost 1 base and the J gene lost 4 bases, with 10 bases spanning the gap.

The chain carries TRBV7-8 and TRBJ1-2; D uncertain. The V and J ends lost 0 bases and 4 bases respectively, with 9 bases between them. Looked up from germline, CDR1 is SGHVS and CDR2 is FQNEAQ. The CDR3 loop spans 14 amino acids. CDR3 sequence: CASSLAPKAYGYTF. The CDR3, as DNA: TGTGCCAGCAGCTTAGCGCCCAAGGCCTATGGCTACACCTTC. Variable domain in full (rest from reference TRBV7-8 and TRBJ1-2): GAGVSQSPRYKVAKRGQDVALRCDPISGHVSLFWYQQALGQGPEFLTYFQNEAQLDKSGLPSDRFFAERPEGSVSTLKIQRTQQEDSAVYLCASSLAPKAYGYTFGSGTRLTVV.

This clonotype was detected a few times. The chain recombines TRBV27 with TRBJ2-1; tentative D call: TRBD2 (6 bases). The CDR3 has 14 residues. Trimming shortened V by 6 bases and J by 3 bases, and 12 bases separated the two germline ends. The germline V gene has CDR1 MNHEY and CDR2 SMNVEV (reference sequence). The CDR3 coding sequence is TGTGCCAGCAGGGGGACTTACTACTACAATGAGCAGTTCTTC. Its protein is CASRGTYYYNEQFF.

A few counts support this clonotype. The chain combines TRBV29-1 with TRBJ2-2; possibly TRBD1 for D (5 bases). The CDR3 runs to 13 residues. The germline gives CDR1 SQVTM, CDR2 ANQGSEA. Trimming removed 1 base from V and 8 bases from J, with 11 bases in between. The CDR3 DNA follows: TGCAGCGTTGAAGGAACAGGTCCAGGGGAGCTGTTTTTT. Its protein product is CSVEGTGPGELFF.

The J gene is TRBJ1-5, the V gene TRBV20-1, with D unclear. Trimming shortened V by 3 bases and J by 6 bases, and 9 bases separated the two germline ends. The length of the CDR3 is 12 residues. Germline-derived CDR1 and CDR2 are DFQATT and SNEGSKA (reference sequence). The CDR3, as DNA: TGCAGTGCTAGGACTAAGGGTCAGCCCCAGCATTTT. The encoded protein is CSARTKGQPQHF.

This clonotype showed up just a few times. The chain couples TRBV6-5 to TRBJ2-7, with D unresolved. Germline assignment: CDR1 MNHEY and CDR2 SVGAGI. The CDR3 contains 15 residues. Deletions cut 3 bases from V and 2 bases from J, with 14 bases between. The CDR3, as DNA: TGTGCCAGCAGTTATAAGTCGGACGTCGCCTACGAGCAGTACTTC. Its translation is CASSYKSDVAYEQYF.

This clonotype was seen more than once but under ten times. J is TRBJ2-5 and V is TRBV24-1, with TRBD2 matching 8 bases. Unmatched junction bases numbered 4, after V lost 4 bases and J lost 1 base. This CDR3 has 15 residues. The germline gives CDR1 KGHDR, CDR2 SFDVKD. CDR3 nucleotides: TGTGCCACCAGTGACGGGGGGGCGGCCCAAGAGACCCAGTACTTC. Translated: CATSDGGAAQETQYF.

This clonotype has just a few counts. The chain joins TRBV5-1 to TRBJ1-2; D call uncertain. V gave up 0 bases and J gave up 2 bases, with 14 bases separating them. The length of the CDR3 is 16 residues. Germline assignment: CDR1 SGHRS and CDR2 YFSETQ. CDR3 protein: CASSLEGGPNNYGYTF. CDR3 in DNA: TGCGCCAGCAGCTTGGAGGGAGGCCCAAACAACTATGGCTACACCTTC.

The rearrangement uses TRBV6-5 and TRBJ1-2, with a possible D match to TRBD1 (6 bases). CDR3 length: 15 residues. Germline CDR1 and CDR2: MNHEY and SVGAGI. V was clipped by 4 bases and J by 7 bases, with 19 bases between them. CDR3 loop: CASSLRQEQGGGYTF. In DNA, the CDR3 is TGTGCCAGCAGTTTGAGACAAGAACAGGGAGGTGGCTACACCTTC.

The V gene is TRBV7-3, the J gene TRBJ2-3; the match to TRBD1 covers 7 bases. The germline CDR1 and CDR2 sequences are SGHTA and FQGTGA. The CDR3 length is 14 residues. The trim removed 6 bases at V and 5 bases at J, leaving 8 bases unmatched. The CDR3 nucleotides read TGTGCCAGCAGGACAGGGATTAGTGGAGATACGCAGTATTTT. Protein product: CASRTGISGDTQYF.

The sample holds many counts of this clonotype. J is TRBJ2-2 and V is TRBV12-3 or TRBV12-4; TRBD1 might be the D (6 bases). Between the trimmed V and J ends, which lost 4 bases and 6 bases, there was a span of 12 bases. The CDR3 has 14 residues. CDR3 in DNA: TGTGCCAGCAGTTCGAACAGGGAGCCCGGGGAGCTGTTTTTT. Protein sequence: CASSSNREPGELFF.

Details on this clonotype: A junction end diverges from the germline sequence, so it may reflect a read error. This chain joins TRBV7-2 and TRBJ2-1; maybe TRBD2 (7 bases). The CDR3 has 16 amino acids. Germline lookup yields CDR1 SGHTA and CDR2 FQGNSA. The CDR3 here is CASTVNGGPSHNEQFF. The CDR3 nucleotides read TGTGCCAGCACCGTCAACGGGGGGCCCTCCCACAATGAGCAGTTCTTC.

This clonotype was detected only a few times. CDR3: CASSLFLGTSGLYNEQFF. The CDR3 nucleotides are TGTGCCAGCAGCTTATTCCTCGGGACTAGCGGACTCTACAATGAGCAGTTCTTC. This chain connects TRBV11-2 to TRBJ2-1, with 11 bases fitting TRBD2. Germline-derived CDR1 and CDR2 are SGHAT and FQNNGV. Trimming at V came to 2 bases and at J to 3 bases, leaving 9 bases not matched to a gene. The CDR3 contains 18 residues.

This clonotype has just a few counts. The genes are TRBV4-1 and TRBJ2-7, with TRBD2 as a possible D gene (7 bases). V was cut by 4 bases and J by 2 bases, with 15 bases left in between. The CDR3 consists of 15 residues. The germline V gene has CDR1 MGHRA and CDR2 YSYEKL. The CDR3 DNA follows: TGCGCCAGCAGCCCGAGTGGGGGGGCCACCTACGAGCAGTACTTC. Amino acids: CASSPSGGATYEQYF.

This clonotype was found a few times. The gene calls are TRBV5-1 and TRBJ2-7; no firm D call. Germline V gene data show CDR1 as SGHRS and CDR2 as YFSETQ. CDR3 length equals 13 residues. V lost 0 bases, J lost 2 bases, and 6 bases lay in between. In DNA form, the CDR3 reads TGCGCCAGCAGCTTGGGATTTGCCTACGAGCAGTACTTC. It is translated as CASSLGFAYEQYF.

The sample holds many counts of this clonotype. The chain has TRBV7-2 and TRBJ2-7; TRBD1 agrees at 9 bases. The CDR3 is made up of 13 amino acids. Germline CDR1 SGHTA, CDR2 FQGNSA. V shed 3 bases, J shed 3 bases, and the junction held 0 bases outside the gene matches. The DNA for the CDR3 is TGTGCCAGCAGCTTGGACAGGGGCTACGAGCAGTACTTC. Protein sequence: CASSLDRGYEQYF.

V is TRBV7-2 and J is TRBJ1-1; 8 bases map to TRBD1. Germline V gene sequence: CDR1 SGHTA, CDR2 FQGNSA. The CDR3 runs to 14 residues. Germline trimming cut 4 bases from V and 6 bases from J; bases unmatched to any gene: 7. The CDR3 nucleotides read TGTGCCAGCAGCTCAGGACAGGGACTTGCTGAAGCTTTCTTT. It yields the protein CASSSGQGLAEAFF. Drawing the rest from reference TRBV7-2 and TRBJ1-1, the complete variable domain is GAGVSQSPSNKVTEKGKDVELRCDPISGHTALYWYRQSLGQGLEFLIYFQGNSAPDKSGLPSDRFSAERTGGSVSTLTIQRTQQEDSAVYLCASSSGQGLAEAFFGQGTRLTVV.

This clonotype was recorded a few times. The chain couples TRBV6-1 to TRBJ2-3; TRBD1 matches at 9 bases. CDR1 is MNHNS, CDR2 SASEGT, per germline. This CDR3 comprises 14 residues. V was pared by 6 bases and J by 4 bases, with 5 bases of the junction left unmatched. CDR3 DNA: TGTGCCAGCAGCCTGGACAGGGGACCAGATACGCAGTATTTT. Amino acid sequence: CASSLDRGPDTQYF.

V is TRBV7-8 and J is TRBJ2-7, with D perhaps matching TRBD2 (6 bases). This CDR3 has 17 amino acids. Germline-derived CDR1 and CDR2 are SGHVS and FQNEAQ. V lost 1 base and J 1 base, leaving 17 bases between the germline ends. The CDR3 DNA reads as TGTGCCAGCAGCTTAGGTGGTCTGCGGAGGGAATCCTACGAGCAGTACTTC. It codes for CASSLGGLRRESYEQYF.